This T cell receptor (beta chain) was recorded in a study of T cell repertoires in cytomegalovirus infection. Study-level information: Public TCR beta signatures indicated both CMV infection and matching HLA type. Study outcomes and limitations: HLA-C-restricted CMV-specific TCR beta clonotypes prevailed in the ex vivo response. Pooled public TCR beta family frequency picked out CMV carriers with the relevant HLA.

MiXCR, applied by TCRdb to the reads, yields one record per CDR3 protein. The sample carries more than 150,000 distinct CDR3 sequences, roughly 30% recorded once. Germline loops: CDR1 SGHAT, CDR2 FQNNGV. Unmatched junction bases numbered 7, after V lost 1 base and J lost 2 bases. This CDR3 has 16 amino acids. This clonotype was observed a handful of times. What it binds is not known. The clonotype comes from a human donor in good health (CMV status not recorded). Some clones in this sample may be carry-over from other donors' samples. The sequenced material came from PBMCs. The rearrangement links TRBV11-2 to TRBJ1-1, with 7 nucleotides matching TRBD1. CDR3 residues: CASSLGGQGVNTEAFF. The CDR3 bases are TGTGCCAGCAGCTTAGGGGGCCAGGGGGTCAACACTGAAGCTTTCTTT. The complete variable domain, with remaining parts taken from reference TRBV11-2 and TRBJ1-1, reads EAGVAQSPRYKIIEKRQSVAFWCNPISGHATLYWYQQILGQGPKLLIQFQNNGVVDDSQLPKDRFSAERLKGVDSTLKIQPAKLEDSAVYLCASSLGGQGVNTEAFFGQGTRLTVV.